The 25 T cell receptor beta chains below were found in one sample sequenced in a study of T-cell memory formation after mild COVID-19. TCRdb redid the calling of the 5' RACE reads with MiXCR, one entry per CDR3 protein. The data hold a few hundred thousand distinct CDR3 sequences, with about a fifth observed a single time. Sequenced input: PBMCs or a T cell subset sorted from them (not recorded which). The receptor source for this set is an adult woman who had mild COVID-19 (a few samples of this study predate the infection). Cell type and time point are not known.

The rearrangement uses TRBV30 and TRBJ2-5, with 11 bases matching TRBD2. After removal of 5 bases from V and 1 base from J, the junction contained 6 bases not matched to a gene. Germline values: CDR1 GTSNPN, CDR2 SVGIG (reference sequence). This CDR3 has 15 amino acids. The CDR3 nucleotides read TGTGCCTGGGGACCCGGGACTAGCGGCCAAGAGACCCAGTACTTC. Translated, it gives CAWGPGTSGQETQYF.

Only a few counts were recorded for this clonotype. The chain carries TRBV6-5 and TRBJ2-3; 7 bases map to TRBD2. There are 14 residues in the CDR3. CDR1 is MNHEY and CDR2 is SVGAGI in the germline V gene. V shed 5 bases and J 2 bases; nucleotides not matched to a gene: 4. The CDR3 loop reads CASSMRGSTDTQYF. Here the CDR3 DNA reads TGTGCCAGCAGTATGCGGGGGTCCACAGATACGCAGTATTTT.

This clonotype has ten or more counts. The chain joins TRBV5-1 to TRBJ2-7; 7 bases fit TRBD2. The germline V gene has CDR1 SGHRS and CDR2 YFSETQ. This CDR3 has 16 residues. With 2 bases clipped from V and 3 bases from J, the junction kept 11 bases outside the gene matches. The DNA for the CDR3 is TGCGCCAGCAGCTTCCATGGGACTACCGTACTCTACGAGCAGTACTTC. Translating it yields CASSFHGTTVLYEQYF. Together with reference TRBV5-1 and TRBJ2-7, the CDR3 gives the full variable domain: KAGVTQTPRYLIKTRGQQVTLSCSPISGHRSVSWYQQTPGQGLQFLFEYFSETQRNKGNFPGRFSGRQFSNSRSEMNVSTLELGDSALYLCASSFHGTTVLYEQYFGPGTRLTVT.

This clonotype showed up many times. The genes are TRBV29-1 and TRBJ1-5, with 7 bases lining up with TRBD1. Germline V gene sequence: CDR1 SQVTM, CDR2 ANQGSEA. The V segment lost 7 bases and the J segment 6 bases; nucleotides outside the gene matches: 9. The CDR3 is 13 residues long. The DNA for the CDR3 is TGCAGCGCTAGACAGGGAGAAAGTCAGCCCCAGCATTTT. It codes for CSARQGESQPQHF.

This clonotype was seen many times. This chain joins TRBV6-5 and TRBJ2-7, with TRBD2 identical over 7 bases. The CDR3 covers 17 residues. The germline CDR1 and CDR2 sequences are MNHEY and SVGAGI. V lost 1 base to trimming and J lost 6 bases; unmatched junction nucleotides: 15. The CDR3 sequence: CASSYLPPSAGALEQYF. In DNA, the CDR3 is TGTGCCAGCAGTTACTTACCTCCTTCGGCGGGAGCTCTCGAGCAGTACTTC.

This sequence joins TRBV7-9 and TRBJ2-1; 16 nucleotides align to TRBD2. V lost 5 bases and J lost 0; bases outside the gene matches: 13. The CDR3 covers 21 residues. Germline values: CDR1 SEHNR, CDR2 FQNEAQ (reference sequence). DNA for the CDR3: TGTGCCAGCAGCAAACTCGACGGGACTAGCGGGGGGGAGAGCTCCTACAATGAGCAGTTCTTC. Residues: CASSKLDGTSGGESSYNEQFF.

With respect to this clonotype: The limits of the CDR3 on the DNA are not certain, so only TCRdb's listed CDR3 is given. The chain joins TRBV29-1 to TRBJ1-2; the DNA was not used to check the table's D call, TRBD1. Germline-derived CDR1 and CDR2 are SQVTM and ANQGSEA. The CDR3 is 12 residues long, counting both termini. The CDR3 loop is CSVGLGTGPDTF.

The genes are TRBV30 and TRBJ2-3; D is unresolved. The CDR3 is 15 residues long. The ends were cut back, 4 bases at V and 1 base at J, with 15 bases in the middle. Per the germline V gene, CDR1 is GTSNPN and CDR2 is SVGIG (reference sequence). The CDR3 reads CAWTKESYRTDTQYF. The CDR3 nucleotides are TGTGCCTGGACTAAGGAAAGTTACCGCACAGATACGCAGTATTTT.

J is TRBJ2-3 and V is TRBV7-2; tentatively, D is TRBD2 (6 bases). The germline CDR1 and CDR2 sequences are SGHTA and FQGNSA. The CDR3 runs 16 residues. V dropped 5 bases and J dropped 4 bases, with 19 bases sitting between them. The CDR3 DNA reads as TGTGCCAGCAGCGCCGCCCTTACCGGGAGATCAGATACGCAGTATTTT. Translation: CASSAALTGRSDTQYF.

V usage is TRBV24-1 and J usage is TRBJ2-2; TRBD2 is a possible D gene (5 bases). CDR3 length: 15 residues. Germline V gives CDR1 KGHDR, CDR2 SFDVKD. Trimming stripped 6 bases from V and 5 bases from J, with 15 bases between. CDR3 bases: TGTGCCACCAGTACCGGGGAAGTAGAAACCGGGGAGCTGTTTTTT. Its protein product is CATSTGEVETGELFF.

The V gene is TRBV12-3 or TRBV12-4, the J gene TRBJ2-5; 9 nucleotides agree with TRBD2. J was trimmed by 0 bases and V by 3 bases; bases with no gene match: 5. CDR3 length: 16 residues. CDR3 nucleotides: TGTGCCAGCAGTTTCCTAGCGGGGTCGTACCAAGAGACCCAGTACTTC. This gives the protein CASSFLAGSYQETQYF.

The rearrangement uses TRBV27 and TRBJ2-7; 10 bases align to TRBD1. The CDR3 sequence is 15 residues long. Germline CDR1 reads MNHEY; CDR2 reads SMNVEV (reference sequence). V dropped 4 bases and J dropped 4; count of bases not matched to a gene: 7. As DNA, the CDR3 is TGTGCCAGCAGTTACCGGGACAGGGGTTTGTACGAGCAGTACTTC. It yields the protein CASSYRDRGLYEQYF.

At least ten counts were recorded for this clonotype. The chain is built from TRBV18 and TRBJ2-3, with a weak D call TRBD1 (6 bases). V gave up 3 bases and J gave up 0 bases, with 7 bases separating them. Germline lookup yields CDR1 KGHSH and CDR2 LQKENI. This CDR3 has 14 amino acids. The CDR3 nucleotides read TGTGCCAGCTCACCGGACAGTAGCACAGATACGCAGTATTTT. Translated: CASSPDSSTDTQYF.

The chain carries TRBV14 and TRBJ2-3; possibly TRBD1 or TRBD2 for D (5 bases each). V was pared by 4 bases and J by 4 bases, with 15 bases between. CDR3 length: 15 amino acids. Germline assignment: CDR1 SGHDN and CDR2 FVKESK. CDR3 sequence (DNA): TGTGCCAGCAGCCTATGGGGACGGGAAGCAGATACGCAGTATTTT. Protein: CASSLWGREADTQYF.

V and J are TRBV30 and TRBJ2-1; 8 nucleotides align to TRBD1. V trimming: 3 bases; J trimming: 10 bases; junction bases outside the gene matches: 8. The CDR3 covers 13 residues. CDR1 is GTSNPN and CDR2 is SVGIG in the germline V gene (reference sequence). CDR3 coding DNA: TGTGCCTGGAGAGCTAACAGGGGGAAGGAGCAGTTCTTC. Translated: CAWRANRGKEQFF.

The V call is TRBV9, the J call TRBJ2-5, with D uncertain. This CDR3 has 13 residues. Trimming took 1 base from V and 3 from J, leaving 7 bases between them. Germline-derived CDR1 and CDR2 are SGDLS and YYNGEE. The chain's CDR3 is CASSVTLKETQYF. CDR3 bases: TGTGCCAGCAGCGTAACTCTCAAAGAGACCCAGTACTTC.

This clonotype has only a few counts. This sequence joins TRBV3-1 and TRBJ2-3; D is undetermined. CDR1 LGHDT and CDR2 YNNKEL come from the germline V gene (reference sequence). The CDR3 sequence is 11 residues long. With 9 bases removed from V and 5 bases from J, the gap between germline ends came to 9 bases. CDR3 protein: CASKSIDTQYF. The CDR3 DNA sequence: TGTGCCAGTAAAAGTATAGATACGCAGTATTTT.

The V gene is TRBV18, the J gene TRBJ2-5; the D gene is possibly TRBD1 (6 bases). Germline CDR1 KGHSH, CDR2 LQKENI. This CDR3 region has 15 residues. V lost 3 bases to trimming and J lost 4 bases, with 15 bases between them. Here the CDR3 reads CASSPPGQGRETQYF. DNA of the CDR3: TGTGCCAGCTCACCGCCGGGGCAGGGGCGAGAGACCCAGTACTTC.

This clonotype has more than one count but fewer than ten. The gene calls are TRBV6-2 or TRBV6-3 and TRBJ2-1; TRBD2 agrees at 11 bases. In germline, CDR1 is MNHEY, CDR2 SVGEGT. The CDR3 is 16 residues long. V gave up 6 bases and J gave up 4 bases; unmatched junction bases: 8. The CDR3 loop reads CASSRVSGGAYNEQFF. The CDR3, as DNA: TGTGCCAGCAGCCGAGTTAGCGGGGGGGCTTACAATGAGCAGTTCTTC.

This clonotype showed up just a few times. A read error may be the cause here, since a much bigger clone is one base away. The rearrangement uses TRBV14 and TRBJ2-7, with D unclear. The V end was cut by 2 bases, the J end by 2 bases, with 4 bases between. The CDR3 extends over 12 amino acids. Germline lookup yields CDR1 SGHDN and CDR2 FVKESK. The CDR3 loop reads CASSQLPYEQYF. DNA of the CDR3: TGTGCCAGCAGCCAACTCCCCTACGAGCAGTACTTC.

This sequence joins TRBV20-1 and TRBJ2-4; D is unresolved. Germline CDR1 and CDR2: DFQATT and SNEGSKA (reference sequence). V was clipped by 0 bases and J by 16 bases, with 19 bases between them. There are 13 residues in the CDR3. In DNA form, the CDR3 reads TGCAGTGCTAGAGATCCGACTTCACCTAGGTTTTACTTC. It translates to CSARDPTSPRFYF.

This rearrangement joins TRBV7-9 to TRBJ2-1; D unresolved. V gave up 5 bases and J gave up 0 bases, with 14 bases separating them. CDR1 is SEHNR and CDR2 is FQNEAQ in the germline V gene (reference sequence). The CDR3 runs to 16 residues. DNA for the CDR3: TGTGCCAGCAGCCCGGCCATCTCGTACTCCTACAATGAGCAGTTCTTC. Amino acids: CASSPAISYSYNEQFF.

V is TRBV5-1 and J is TRBJ1-2; D is ambiguous. The CDR3 spans 12 residues. Trimming removed 4 bases at V and 8 bases at J, with 12 bases between. In germline, CDR1 is SGHRS, CDR2 YFSETQ. The DNA for the CDR3 is TGCGCCAGCAGCGACAAGGAGGGAGGCTACACCTTC. It is translated as CASSDKEGGYTF.

This chain uses TRBV7-9 with TRBJ2-5; D is perhaps TRBD1 (5 bases). Germline assignment: CDR1 SEHNR and CDR2 FQNEAQ (reference sequence). The length of the CDR3 is 14 residues. V lost 2 bases to trimming and J lost 5 bases, with 12 bases between them. The DNA for the CDR3 is TGTGCCAGCAGCTTACAGGGCCTGGGGGAGACCCAGTACTTC. Translating it yields CASSLQGLGETQYF.

This clonotype has only a few counts. The J gene is TRBJ2-5, the V gene TRBV24-1; D could derive from TRBD1 or TRBD2 (5 bases each). The V gene lost 6 bases and the J gene lost 5 bases, with 15 bases spanning the gap. The CDR3 has 14 residues. Germline V gene sequence: CDR1 KGHDR, CDR2 SFDVKD. CDR3 protein: CATSPGTARETQYF. In nucleotides, the CDR3 is TGTGCCACCAGTCCAGGGACCGCTCGGGAGACCCAGTACTTC.